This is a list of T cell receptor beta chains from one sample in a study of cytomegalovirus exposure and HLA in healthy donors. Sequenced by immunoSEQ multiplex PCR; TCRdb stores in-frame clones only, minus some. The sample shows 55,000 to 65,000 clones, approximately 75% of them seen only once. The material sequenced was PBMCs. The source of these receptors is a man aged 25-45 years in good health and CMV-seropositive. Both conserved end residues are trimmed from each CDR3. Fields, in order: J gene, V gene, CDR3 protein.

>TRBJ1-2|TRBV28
ASSSARQAGGCGYT
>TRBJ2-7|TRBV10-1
ASSEGTSSYEQY
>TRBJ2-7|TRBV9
ASSSQGGADEQY
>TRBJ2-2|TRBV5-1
ASSLGGSFNTGELF
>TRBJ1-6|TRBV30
AWSAGQPNSPLH
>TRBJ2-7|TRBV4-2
ASRSYSRAYEQY
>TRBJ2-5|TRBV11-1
ASSWGVRETQY
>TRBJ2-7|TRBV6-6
ASSQHRTGAV
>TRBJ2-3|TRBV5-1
ASRPRETTDTQY
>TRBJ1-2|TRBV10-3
AITGTGDGYT
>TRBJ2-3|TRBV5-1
ASSTGTGGGTDTQY
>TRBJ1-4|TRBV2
ASSPGTGLATNEKLF
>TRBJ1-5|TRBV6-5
ASSGGPGQPQH
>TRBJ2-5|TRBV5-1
ASSFSQETQY
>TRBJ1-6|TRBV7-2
ASSHSLLGSPLH
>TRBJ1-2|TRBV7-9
ASSLAGAGNNYGYT
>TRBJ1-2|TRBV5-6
ASRPGTGGGYT
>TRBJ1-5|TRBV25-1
ASSGAGLNQPQH
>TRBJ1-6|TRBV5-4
ASSLGYDSGQWDSPLH
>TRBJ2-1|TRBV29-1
SVLRAGDYNEQF
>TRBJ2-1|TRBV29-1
SVEGGPYLSYNEQF
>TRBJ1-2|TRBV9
ASSASGTGGDGYT
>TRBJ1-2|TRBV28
ATLTGDYGYT
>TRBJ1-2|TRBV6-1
ASSEARGGGYT
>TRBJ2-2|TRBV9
ASSVRQGSAGELF
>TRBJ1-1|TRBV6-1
ASSEHGDTEAF
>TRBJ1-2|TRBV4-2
ASSQPTGRGGGGYT
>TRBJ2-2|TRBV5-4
ATIDRDRPTGELF
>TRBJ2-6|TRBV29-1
SVSGRDVGANVLT
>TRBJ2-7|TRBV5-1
ASTNKRGAYEQY
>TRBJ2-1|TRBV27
ASSQLAGEWNEQF
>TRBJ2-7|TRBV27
ASSDIGRLAGGPYEQY
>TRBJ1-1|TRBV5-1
ASSLLQERTEAF
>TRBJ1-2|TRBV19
ASSQGPRLRKGGYT
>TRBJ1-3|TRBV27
ASSPTLTGNTIY
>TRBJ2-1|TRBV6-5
ASSQRRHNEQF
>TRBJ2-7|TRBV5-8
ASSFRGRDEQY
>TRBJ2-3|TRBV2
ASRPGGLTDTQY
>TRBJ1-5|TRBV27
ASSYYKSGNQPQH
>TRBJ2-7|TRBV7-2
ASSLRGSKQY
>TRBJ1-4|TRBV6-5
ASSGTGNGEKLF
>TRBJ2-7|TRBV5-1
ASSLSPGTGGLEQY
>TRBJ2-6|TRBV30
AWTAGGLSGANVLT
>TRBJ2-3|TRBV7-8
ASSSLRSTLGDTQY
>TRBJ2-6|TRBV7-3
ASSLTRAGANVLT
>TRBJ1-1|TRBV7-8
ASSVRVGTEAF
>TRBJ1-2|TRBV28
ASSLQDYGYT
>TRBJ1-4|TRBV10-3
AISERQELNEKLF
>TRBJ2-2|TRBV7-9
ASSPRLADTGELF
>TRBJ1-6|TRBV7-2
ASSVRQGADSPLH
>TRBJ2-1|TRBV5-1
ASSSLGGTSGGPWVSEQF
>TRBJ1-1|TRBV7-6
ASSLSENTEAF
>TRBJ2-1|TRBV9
ASSVESYNEQF
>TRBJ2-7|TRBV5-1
ASSWTQGAGYEQY